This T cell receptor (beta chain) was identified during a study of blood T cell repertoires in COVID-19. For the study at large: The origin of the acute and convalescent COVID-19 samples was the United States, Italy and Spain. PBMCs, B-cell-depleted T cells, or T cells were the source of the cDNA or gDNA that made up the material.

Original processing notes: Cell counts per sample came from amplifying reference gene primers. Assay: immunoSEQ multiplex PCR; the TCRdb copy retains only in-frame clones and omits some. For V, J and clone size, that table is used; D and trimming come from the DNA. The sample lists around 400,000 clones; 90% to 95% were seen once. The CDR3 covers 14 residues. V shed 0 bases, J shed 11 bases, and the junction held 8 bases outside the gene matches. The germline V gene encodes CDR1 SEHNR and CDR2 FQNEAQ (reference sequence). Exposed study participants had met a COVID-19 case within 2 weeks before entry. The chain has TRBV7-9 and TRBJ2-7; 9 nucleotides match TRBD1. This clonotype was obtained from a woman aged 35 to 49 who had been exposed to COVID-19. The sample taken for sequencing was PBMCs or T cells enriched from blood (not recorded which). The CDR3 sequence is CASSLAGGQGSEYF. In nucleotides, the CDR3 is TGTGCCAGCAGCTTAGCCGGAGGACAGGGGTCCGAGTACTTC.